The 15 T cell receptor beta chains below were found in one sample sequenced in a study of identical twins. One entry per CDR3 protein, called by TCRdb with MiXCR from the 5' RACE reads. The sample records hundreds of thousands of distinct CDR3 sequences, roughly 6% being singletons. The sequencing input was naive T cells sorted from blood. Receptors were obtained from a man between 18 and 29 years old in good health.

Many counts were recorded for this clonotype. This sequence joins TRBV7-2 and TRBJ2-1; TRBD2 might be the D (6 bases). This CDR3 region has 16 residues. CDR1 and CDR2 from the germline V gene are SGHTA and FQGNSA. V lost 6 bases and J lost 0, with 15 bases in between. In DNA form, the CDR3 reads TGTGCCAGCAGTATTTTAGCGGACCACTCCTACAATGAGCAGTTCTTC. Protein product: CASSILADHSYNEQFF. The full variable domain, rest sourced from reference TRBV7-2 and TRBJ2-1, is GAGVSQSPSNKVTEKGKDVELRCDPISGHTALYWYRQSLGQGLEFLIYFQGNSAPDKSGLPSDRFSAERTGGSVSTLTIQRTQQEDSAVYLCASSILADHSYNEQFFGPGTRLTVL.

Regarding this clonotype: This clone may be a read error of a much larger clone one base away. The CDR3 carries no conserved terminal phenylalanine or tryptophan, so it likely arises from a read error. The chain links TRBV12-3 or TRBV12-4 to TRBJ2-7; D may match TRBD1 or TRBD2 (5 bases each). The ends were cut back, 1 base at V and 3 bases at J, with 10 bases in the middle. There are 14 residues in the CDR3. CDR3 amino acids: CASSLEGPYYEQYS. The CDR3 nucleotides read TGTGCCAGCAGTTTAGAGGGACCATACTACGAGCAGTACTCC.

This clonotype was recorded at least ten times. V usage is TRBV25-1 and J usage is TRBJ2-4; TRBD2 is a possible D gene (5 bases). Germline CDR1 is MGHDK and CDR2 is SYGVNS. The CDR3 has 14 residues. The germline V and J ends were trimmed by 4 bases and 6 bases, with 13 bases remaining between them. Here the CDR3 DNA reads TGTGCCAGCAGTGCGGCCGGGAACCTAAACATTCAGTACTTC. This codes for CASSAAGNLNIQYF.

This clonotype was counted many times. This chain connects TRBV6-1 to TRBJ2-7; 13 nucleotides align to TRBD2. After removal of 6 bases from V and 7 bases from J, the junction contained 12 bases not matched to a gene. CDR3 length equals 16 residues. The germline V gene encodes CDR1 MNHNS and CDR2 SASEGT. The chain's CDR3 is CASRKQPGLAGLEQYF. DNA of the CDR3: TGTGCCAGCAGGAAACAACCGGGACTAGCGGGACTAGAGCAGTACTTC.

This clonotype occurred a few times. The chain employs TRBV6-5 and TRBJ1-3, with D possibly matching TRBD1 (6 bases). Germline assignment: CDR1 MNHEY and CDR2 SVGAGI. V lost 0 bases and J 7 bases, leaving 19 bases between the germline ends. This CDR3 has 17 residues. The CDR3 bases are TGTGCCAGCAGTTACTCCGATAATCAGGGGATTCGGAACACCATATATTTT. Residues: CASSYSDNQGIRNTIYF.

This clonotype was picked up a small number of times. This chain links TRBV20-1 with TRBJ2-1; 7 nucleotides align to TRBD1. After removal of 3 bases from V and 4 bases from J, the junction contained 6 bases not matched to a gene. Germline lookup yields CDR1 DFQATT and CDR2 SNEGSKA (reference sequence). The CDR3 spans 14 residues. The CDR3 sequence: CSARIRGKYNEQFF. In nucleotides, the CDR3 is TGCAGTGCTAGGATCAGGGGGAAATACAATGAGCAGTTCTTC.

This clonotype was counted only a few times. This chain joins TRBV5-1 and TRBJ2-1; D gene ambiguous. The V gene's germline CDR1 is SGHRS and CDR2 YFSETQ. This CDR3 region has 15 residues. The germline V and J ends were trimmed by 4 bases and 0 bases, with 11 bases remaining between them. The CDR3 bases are TGCGCCAGCAGCGCAGCCGTAAGCTCCTACAATGAGCAGTTCTTC. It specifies CASSAAVSSYNEQFF.

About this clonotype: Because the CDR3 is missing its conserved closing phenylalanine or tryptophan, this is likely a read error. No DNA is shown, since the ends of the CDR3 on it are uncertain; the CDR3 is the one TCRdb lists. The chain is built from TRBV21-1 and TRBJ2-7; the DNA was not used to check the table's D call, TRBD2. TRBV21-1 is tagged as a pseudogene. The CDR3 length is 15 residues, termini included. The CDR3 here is CASSILGDSGREQYL.

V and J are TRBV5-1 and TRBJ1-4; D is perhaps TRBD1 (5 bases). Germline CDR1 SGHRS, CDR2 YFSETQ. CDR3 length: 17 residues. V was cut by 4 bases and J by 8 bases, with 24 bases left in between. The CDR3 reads CASSNTGPGRVEEKLFF. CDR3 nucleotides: TGCGCCAGCAGCAATACGGGACCGGGCAGGGTGGAAGAAAAACTGTTTTTT. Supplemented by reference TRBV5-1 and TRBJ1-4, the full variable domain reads KAGVTQTPRYLIKTRGQQVTLSCSPISGHRSVSWYQQTPGQGLQFLFEYFSETQRNKGNFPGRFSGRQFSNSRSEMNVSTLELGDSALYLCASSNTGPGRVEEKLFFGSGTQLSVL.

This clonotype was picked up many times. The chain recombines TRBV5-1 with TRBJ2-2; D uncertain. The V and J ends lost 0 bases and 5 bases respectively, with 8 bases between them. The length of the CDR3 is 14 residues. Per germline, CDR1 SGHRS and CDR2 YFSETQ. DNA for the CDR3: TGCGCCAGCAGCTTGGTGTCGGCAACCGGGGAGCTGTTTTTT. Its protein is CASSLVSATGELFF.

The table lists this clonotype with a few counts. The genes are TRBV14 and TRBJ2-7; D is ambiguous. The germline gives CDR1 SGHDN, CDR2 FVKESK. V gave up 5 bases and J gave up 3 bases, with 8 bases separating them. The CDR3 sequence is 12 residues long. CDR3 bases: TGTGCCAGCAGCAGACACAACTACGAGCAGTACTTC. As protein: CASSRHNYEQYF.

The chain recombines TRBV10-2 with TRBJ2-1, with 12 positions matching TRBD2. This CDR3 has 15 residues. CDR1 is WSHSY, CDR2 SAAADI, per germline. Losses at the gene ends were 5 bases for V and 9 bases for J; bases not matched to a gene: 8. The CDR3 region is CASSTLAGGPGEQFF. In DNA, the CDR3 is TGCGCCAGCAGTACCCTAGCGGGAGGGCCCGGTGAGCAGTTCTTC.

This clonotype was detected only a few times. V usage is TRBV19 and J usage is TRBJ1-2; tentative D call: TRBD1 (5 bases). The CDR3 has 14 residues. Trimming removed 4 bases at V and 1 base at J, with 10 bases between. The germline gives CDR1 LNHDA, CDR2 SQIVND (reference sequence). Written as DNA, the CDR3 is TGTGCCAGTAGTACGGCCAGGGTTAACTATGGCTACACCTTC. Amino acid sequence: CASSTARVNYGYTF.

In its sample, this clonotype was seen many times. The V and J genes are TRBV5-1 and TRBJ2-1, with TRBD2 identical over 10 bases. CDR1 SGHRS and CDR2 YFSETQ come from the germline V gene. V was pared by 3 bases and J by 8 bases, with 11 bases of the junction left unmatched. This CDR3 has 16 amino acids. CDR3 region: CASSSKAGGPRDEQFF. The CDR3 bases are TGCGCCAGCAGCTCAAAAGCGGGAGGGCCTAGGGATGAGCAGTTCTTC.

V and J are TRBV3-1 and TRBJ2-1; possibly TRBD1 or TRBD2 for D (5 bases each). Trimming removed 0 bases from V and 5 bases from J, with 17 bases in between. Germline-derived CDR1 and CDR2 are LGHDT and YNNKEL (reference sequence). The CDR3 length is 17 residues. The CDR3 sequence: CASSQDPGTVAHNEQFF. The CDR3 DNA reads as TGTGCCAGCAGCCAAGACCCGGGGACCGTAGCGCACAATGAGCAGTTCTTC.